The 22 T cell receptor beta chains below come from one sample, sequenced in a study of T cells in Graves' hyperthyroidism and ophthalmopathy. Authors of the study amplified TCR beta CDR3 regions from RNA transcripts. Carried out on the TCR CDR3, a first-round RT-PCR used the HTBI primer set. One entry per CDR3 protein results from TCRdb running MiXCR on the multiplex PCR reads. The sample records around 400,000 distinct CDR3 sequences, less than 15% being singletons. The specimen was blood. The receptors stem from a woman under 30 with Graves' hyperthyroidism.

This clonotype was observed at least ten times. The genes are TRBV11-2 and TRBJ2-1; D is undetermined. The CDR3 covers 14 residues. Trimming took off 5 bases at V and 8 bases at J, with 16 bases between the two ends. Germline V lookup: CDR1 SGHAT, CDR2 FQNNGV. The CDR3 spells CASSGGRLVDEQFF. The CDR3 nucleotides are TGTGCCAGCAGCGGTGGCCGTCTTGTCGATGAGCAGTTCTTC.

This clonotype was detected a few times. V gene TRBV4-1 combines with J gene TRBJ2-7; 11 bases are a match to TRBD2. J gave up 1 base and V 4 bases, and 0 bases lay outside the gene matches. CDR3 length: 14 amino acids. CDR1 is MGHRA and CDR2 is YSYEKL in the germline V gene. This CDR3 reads CASSPSGRSYEQYF. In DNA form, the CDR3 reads TGCGCCAGCAGCCCTAGCGGGAGGTCCTACGAGCAGTACTTC.

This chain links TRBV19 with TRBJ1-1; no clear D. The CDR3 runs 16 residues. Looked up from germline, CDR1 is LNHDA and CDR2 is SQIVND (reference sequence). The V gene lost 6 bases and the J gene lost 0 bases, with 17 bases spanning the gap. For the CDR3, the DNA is TGTGCCAGTAGCCCAAGTGGAGGGCTCGTGAACACTGAAGCTTTCTTT. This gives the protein CASSPSGGLVNTEAFF.

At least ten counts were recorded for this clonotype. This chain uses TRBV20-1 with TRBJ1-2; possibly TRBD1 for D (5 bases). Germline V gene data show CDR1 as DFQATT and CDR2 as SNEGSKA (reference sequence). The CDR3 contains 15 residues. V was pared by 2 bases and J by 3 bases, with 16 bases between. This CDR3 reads CSARKPGGGDYGYTF. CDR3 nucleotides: TGCAGTGCTAGAAAGCCCGGGGGGGGGGACTATGGCTACACCTTC.

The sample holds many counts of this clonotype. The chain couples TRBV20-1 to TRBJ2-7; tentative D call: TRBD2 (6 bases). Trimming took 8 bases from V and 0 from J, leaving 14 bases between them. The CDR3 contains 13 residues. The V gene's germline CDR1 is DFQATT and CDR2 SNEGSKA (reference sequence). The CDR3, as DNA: TGCAGTTCGCGGGACGGGGCCTCCTACGAGCAGTACTTC. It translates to CSSRDGASYEQYF.

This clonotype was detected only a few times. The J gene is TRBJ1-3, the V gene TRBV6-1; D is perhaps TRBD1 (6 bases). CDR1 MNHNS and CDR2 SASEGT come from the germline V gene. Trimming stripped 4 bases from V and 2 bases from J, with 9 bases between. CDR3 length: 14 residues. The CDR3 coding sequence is TGTGCCAGCAGTGCCGGACAGCCTGGAAACACCATATATTTT. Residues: CASSAGQPGNTIYF.

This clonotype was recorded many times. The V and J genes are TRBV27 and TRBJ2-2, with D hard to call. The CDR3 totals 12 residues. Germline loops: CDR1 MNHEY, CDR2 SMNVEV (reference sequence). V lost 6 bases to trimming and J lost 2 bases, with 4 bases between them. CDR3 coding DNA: TGTGCCAGCAGAAAAAACACCGGGGAGCTGTTTTTT. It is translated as CASRKNTGELFF.

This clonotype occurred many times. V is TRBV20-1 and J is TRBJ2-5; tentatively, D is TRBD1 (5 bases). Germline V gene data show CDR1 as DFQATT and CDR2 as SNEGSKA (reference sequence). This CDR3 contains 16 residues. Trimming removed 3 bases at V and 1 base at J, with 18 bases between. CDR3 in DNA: TGCAGTGCTAGCTCAGGGTTTGGCCTTCGCCAAGAGACCCAGTACTTC. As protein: CSASSGFGLRQETQYF.

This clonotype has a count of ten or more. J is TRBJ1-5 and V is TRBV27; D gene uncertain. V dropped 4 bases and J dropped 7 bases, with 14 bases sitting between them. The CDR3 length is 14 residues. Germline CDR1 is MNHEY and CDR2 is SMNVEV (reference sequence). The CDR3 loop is CASSSDGLYQPQHF. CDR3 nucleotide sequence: TGTGCCAGCAGTTCGGATGGCCTGTACCAGCCCCAGCATTTT.

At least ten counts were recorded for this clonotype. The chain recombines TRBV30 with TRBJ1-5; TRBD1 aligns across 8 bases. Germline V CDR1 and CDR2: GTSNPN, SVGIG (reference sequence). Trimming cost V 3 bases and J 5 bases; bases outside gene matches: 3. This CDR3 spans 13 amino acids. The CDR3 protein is CAWSADRDQPQHF. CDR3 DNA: TGTGCCTGGAGCGCGGACAGGGATCAGCCCCAGCATTTT.

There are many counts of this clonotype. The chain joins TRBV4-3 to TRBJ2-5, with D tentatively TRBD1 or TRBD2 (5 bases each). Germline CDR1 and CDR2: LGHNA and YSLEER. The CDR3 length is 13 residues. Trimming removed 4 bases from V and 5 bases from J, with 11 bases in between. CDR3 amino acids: CASSRTEGETQYF. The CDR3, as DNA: TGCGCCAGCAGCCGAACAGAGGGGGAGACCCAGTACTTC.

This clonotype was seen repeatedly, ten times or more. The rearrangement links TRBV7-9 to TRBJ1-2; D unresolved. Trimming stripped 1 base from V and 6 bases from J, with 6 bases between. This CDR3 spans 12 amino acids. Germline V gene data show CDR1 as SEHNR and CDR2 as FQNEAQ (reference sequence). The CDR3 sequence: CASSLVDDGYTF. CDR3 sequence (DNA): TGTGCCAGCAGCTTAGTAGATGATGGCTACACCTTC.

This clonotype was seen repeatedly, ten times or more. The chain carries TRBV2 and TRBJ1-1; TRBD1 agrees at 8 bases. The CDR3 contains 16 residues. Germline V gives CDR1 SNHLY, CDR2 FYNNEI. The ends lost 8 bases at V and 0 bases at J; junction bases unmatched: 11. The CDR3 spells CASGRTGTLMNTEAFF. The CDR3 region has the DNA TGTGCCAGCGGAAGGACAGGGACGCTTATGAACACTGAAGCTTTCTTT.

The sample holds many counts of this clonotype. The CDR3 sequence: CASNSGEQETQYF. The DNA for the CDR3 is TGTGCCAGCAACTCCGGGGAACAAGAGACCCAGTACTTC. The rearrangement joins TRBV6-2 or TRBV6-3 to TRBJ2-5; a weak D match, TRBD2 (5 bases). This CDR3 is 13 amino acids long. Germline CDR1 and CDR2: MNHEY and SVGEGT. V was pared by 7 bases and J by 2 bases, with 11 bases between.

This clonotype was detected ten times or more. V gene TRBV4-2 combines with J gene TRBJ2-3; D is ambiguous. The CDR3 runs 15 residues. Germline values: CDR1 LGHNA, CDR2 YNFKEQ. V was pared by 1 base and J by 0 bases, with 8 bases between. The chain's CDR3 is CASSQVGKSTDTQYF. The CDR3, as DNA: TGTGCCAGCAGCCAAGTGGGCAAGAGCACAGATACGCAGTATTTT.

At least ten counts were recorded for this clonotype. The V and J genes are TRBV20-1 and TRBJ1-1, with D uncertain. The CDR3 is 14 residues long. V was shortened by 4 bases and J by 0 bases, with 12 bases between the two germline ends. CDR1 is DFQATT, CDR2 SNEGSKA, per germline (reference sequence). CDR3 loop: CSATMVHLNTEAFF. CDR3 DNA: TGCAGTGCTACAATGGTACACCTGAACACTGAAGCTTTCTTT.

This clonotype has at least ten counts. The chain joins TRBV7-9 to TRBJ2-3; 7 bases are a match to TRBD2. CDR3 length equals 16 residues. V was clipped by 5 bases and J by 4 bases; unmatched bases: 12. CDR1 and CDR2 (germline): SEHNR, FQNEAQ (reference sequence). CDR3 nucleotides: TGTGCCAGCAGCCCCCTCTTTGGGGGGGGGGCAGATACGCAGTATTTT. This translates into CASSPLFGGGADTQYF.

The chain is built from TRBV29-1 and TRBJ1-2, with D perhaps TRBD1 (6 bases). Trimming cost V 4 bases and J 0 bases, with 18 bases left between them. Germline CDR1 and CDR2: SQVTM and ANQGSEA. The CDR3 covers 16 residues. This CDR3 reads CSVGLVLGGSNYGYTF. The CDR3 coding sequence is TGCAGCGTTGGTCTCGTCTTGGGGGGCTCTAACTATGGCTACACCTTC.

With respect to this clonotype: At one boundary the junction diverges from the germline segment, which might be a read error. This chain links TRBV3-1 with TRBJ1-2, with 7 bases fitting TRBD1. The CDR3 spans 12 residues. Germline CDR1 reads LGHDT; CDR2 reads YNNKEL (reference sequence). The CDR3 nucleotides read TGTGTCAGCCGGGGGACAGCTTACGGCTACACCTTC. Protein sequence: CVSRGTAYGYTF.

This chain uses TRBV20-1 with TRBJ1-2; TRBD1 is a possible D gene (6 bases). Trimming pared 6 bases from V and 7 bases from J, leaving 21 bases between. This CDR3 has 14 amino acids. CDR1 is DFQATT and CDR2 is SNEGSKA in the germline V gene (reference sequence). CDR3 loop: CSAMAAGELGGYTF. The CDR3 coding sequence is TGCAGTGCCATGGCCGCAGGGGAATTGGGTGGCTACACCTTC.

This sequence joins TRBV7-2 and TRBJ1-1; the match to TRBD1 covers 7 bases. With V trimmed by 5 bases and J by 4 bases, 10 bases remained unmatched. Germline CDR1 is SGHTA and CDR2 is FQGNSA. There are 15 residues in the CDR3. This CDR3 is CASSTRDRVFTEAFF. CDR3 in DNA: TGTGCCAGCAGCACGCGAGACAGGGTTTTCACTGAAGCTTTCTTT.

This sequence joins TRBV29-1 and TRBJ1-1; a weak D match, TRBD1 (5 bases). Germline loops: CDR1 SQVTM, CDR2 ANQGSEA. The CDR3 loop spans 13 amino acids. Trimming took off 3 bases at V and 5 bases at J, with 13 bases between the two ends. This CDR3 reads CSVEGTDPTEAFF. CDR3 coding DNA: TGCAGCGTTGAGGGGACGGACCCAACTGAAGCTTTCTTT. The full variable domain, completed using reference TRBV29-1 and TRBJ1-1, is SAVISQKPSRDICQRGTSLTIQCQVDSQVTMMFWYRQQPGQSLTLIATANQGSEATYESGFVIDKFPISRPNLTFSTLTVSNMSPEDSSIYLCSVEGTDPTEAFFGQGTRLTVV.